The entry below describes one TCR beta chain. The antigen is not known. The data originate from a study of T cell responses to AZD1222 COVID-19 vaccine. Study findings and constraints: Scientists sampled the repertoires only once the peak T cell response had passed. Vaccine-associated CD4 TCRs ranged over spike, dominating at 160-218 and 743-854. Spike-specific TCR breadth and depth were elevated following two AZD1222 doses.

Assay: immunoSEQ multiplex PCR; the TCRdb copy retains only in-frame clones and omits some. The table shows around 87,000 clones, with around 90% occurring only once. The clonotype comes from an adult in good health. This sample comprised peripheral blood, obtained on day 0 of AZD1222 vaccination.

The CDR3 region is CASSLDAREMETQYF. CDR3 coding DNA: TGCGCCAGCAGCTTGGATGCCAGGGAGATGGAGACCCAGTACTTC. This chain uses TRBV5-1 with TRBJ2-5, with D perhaps TRBD1 or TRBD2 (5 bases each). This CDR3 spans 15 amino acids. With 0 bases removed from V and 5 bases from J, the gap between germline ends came to 14 bases. Germline loops: CDR1 SGHRS, CDR2 YFSETQ.